These 8 T cell receptor beta chains share one sample of origin, sequenced in a study of blood T cell repertoires in COVID-19. TCRdb's copy holds only in-frame clones and misses some; the assay was immunoSEQ multiplex PCR. Of roughly 60,000 clones listed, 75% to 90% are singletons. Sample: peripheral blood. These receptors all come from a human donor with acute or convalescent COVID-19. The donor label of this sample is uncertain.

The V and J genes are TRBV3-1 (or the pseudogene TRBV3-2) and TRBJ2-2; 8 nucleotides align to TRBD2. This CDR3 contains 15 residues. With 5 bases clipped from V and 6 bases from J, the junction kept 8 bases outside the gene matches. From germline, CDR1 is LGHDT and CDR2 YNNKEL (reference sequence). CDR3 in DNA: TGTGCCAGCAGCATCCCCGGGACTAGTTCCGGGGAGCTGTTTTTT. Its translation: CASSIPGTSSGELFF.

This rearrangement joins TRBV5-1 to TRBJ1-4; D might be TRBD1 (5 bases). The CDR3 is made up of 15 amino acids. V shed 3 bases and J shed 8 bases, with 17 bases lying between them. Germline V gene lookup returns CDR1 SGHRS and CDR2 YFSETQ. The CDR3 spells CASSWGQGREEKLFF. DNA for the CDR3: TGCGCCAGCAGCTGGGGTCAGGGAAGAGAAGAAAAACTGTTTTTT.

This chain uses TRBV19 with TRBJ2-1, with 7 bases fitting TRBD2. The V and J ends lost 5 bases and 0 bases, in that order; junction bases with no gene match: 10. Germline V gene sequence: CDR1 LNHDA, CDR2 SQIVND (reference sequence). The CDR3 has 17 amino acids. The CDR3 protein is CASSSLRGGSSYNEQFF. In nucleotides, the CDR3 is TGTGCCAGTAGTTCTTTGAGGGGCGGGAGCTCCTACAATGAGCAGTTCTTC.

The chain is built from TRBV6-5 and TRBJ2-7; 9 nucleotides agree with TRBD2. The CDR3 has 15 residues. CDR1 is MNHEY and CDR2 is SVGAGI in the germline V gene. J lost 3 bases, V lost 6 bases, and 9 bases had no gene match. The CDR3 bases are TGTGCCAGCAGCAAGAGCGGGGGGCCCAACTACGAGCAGTACGTC. It yields the protein CASSKSGGPNYEQYV.

This chain links TRBV4-1 with TRBJ2-3, with 8 bases fitting TRBD2. J was trimmed by 4 bases and V by 7 bases; bases with no gene match: 4. Germline V gene data show CDR1 as MGHRA and CDR2 as YSYEKL. The CDR3 consists of 13 residues. CDR3 DNA: TGCGCCAGCAAAAGCGGGGGAGCAGATACGCAGTATTTT. As protein: CASKSGGADTQYF.

V is TRBV29-1 and J is TRBJ1-5, with D maybe TRBD1 (5 bases). From germline, CDR1 is SQVTM and CDR2 ANQGSEA. The length of the CDR3 is 14 residues. V was cut by 1 base and J by 4 bases, with 11 bases left in between. CDR3 region: CSVEVGQGNQPQHF. CDR3 DNA: TGCAGCGTTGAAGTAGGCCAGGGAAATCAGCCCCAGCATTTT. The entire variable domain, with the rest obtained from reference TRBV29-1 and TRBJ1-5, is as follows: SAVISQKPSRDICQRGTSLTIQCQVDSQVTMMFWYRQQPGQSLTLIATANQGSEATYESGFVIDKFPISRPNLTFSTLTVSNMSPEDSSIYLCSVEVGQGNQPQHFGDGTRLSIL.

The chain carries TRBV3-1 (or the pseudogene TRBV3-2) and TRBJ2-3, with 10 bases matching TRBD2. The V gene end was trimmed by 4 bases and the J gene end by 2 bases; junction bases not matched to a gene: 6. Germline V lookup: CDR1 LGHDT, CDR2 YNNKEL (reference sequence). The CDR3 spans 16 residues. The CDR3 region is CASSPQRGGLTDTQYF. DNA for the CDR3: TGTGCCAGCAGCCCCCAGCGGGGGGGCCTCACAGATACGCAGTATTTT.

This clone is a singleton in its sample. The chain is built from TRBV7-9 and TRBJ1-6; maybe TRBD1 (6 bases). V lost 3 bases and J lost 8, with 14 bases in between. Germline assignment: CDR1 SEHNR and CDR2 FQNEAQ (reference sequence). The CDR3 has 15 residues. This CDR3 is CASSFRGKRDSPLHF. CDR3 DNA sequence: TGTGCCAGCAGCTTTAGGGGGAAGAGGGATTCACCCCTCCACTTT.